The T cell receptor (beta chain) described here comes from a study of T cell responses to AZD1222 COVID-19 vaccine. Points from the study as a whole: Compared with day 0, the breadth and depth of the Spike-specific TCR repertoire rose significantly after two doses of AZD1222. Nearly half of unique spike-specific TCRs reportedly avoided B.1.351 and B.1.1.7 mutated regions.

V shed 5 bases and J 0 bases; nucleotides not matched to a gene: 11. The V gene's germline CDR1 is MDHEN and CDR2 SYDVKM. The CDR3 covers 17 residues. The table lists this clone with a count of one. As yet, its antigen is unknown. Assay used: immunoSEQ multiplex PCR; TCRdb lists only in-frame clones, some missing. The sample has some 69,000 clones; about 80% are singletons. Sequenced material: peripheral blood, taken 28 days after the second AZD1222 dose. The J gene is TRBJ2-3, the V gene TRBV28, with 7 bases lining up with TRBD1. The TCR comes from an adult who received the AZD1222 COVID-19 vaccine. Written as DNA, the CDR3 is TGTGCCAGCAGTAGAGGGACAGCCCCCTTTAGCACAGATACGCAGTATTTT. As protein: CASSRGTAPFSTDTQYF. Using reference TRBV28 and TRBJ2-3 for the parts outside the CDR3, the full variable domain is DVKVTQSSRYLVKRTGEKVFLECVQDMDHENMFWYRQDPGLGLRLIYFSYDVKMKEKGDIPEGYSVSREKKERFSLILESASTNQTSMYLCASSRGTAPFSTDTQYFGPGTRLTVL.